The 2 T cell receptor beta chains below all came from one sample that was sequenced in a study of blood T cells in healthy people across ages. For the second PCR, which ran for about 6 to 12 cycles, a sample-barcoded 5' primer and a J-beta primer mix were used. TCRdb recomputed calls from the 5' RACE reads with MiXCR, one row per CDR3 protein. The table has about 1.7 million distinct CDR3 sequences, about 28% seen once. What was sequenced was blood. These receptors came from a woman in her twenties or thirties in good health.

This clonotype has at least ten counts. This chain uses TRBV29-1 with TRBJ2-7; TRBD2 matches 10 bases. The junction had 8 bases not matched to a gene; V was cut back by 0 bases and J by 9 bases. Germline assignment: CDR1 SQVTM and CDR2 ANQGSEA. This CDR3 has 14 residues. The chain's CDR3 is CSVEDQAGGPWQYF. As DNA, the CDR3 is TGCAGCGTTGAAGATCAAGCGGGAGGGCCGTGGCAGTACTTC.

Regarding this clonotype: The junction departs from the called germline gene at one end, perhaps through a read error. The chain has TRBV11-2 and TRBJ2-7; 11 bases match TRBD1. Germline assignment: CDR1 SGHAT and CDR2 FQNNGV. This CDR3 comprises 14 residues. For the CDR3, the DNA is TGTGTCAGCACACCCGGGACAGGGGGTTTCGAGCAGTACTTC. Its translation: CVSTPGTGGFEQYF.